Sequencing of this T cell receptor beta chain was carried out in a study of blood T cells in healthy people across ages. Study-level results: Estimates of diversity drawn from one million T cells were considered underestimates.

The CDR3 has 15 amino acids. Germline CDR1 and CDR2: SGHTA and FQGNSA. A J-beta primer mix and a sample-barcoded 5' primer were used in a second PCR of roughly 6 to 12 cycles. Via MiXCR, TCRdb re-called the 5' RACE reads, giving one row per CDR3 protein. Here the sample spans some 790,000 distinct CDR3 sequences, more than 25% being singletons. Isolating PBMCs gave at least 6 million of these cells per sample. Comments on this clonotype: Antigen: not known. A much more abundant neighbour one base away suggests this may be a read error.

The sample taken for sequencing was blood. This receptor was identified in an elderly woman in good health. The rearrangement joins TRBV7-2 to TRBJ2-3; 7 bases align to TRBD2. The CDR3 DNA follows: TGTGCCAGCAGCTCGAGCGGGGCCATGGGGGATACGCGGTATTTT. Amino acid sequence: CASSSSGAMGDTRYF.